This T cell receptor beta chain was captured by sequencing in a study of blood T cell repertoires in COVID-19. V dropped 5 bases and J dropped 2; count of bases not matched to a gene: 11. CDR1 and CDR2 (germline): MGHRA, YSYEKL. CDR3 length equals 17 residues. Profiling relied on immunoSEQ multiplex PCR, and the TCRdb table lists in-frame clones only, not all of them. Of about 56,000 clones listed, roughly 89% are singletons. Enrolment of Seattle patients took place during active infection, and they were followed longitudinally. The sequence derives from a woman in her sixties or seventies with COVID-19, enrolled during active disease. The sequenced sample was peripheral blood. V and J are TRBV4-1 and TRBJ2-5, with 10 bases lining up with TRBD1. The CDR3 loop is CASSFGEGDRGQETQYF. The CDR3 DNA sequence: TGCGCCAGCAGCTTCGGTGAGGGGGACAGGGGACAAGAGACCCAGTACTTC.